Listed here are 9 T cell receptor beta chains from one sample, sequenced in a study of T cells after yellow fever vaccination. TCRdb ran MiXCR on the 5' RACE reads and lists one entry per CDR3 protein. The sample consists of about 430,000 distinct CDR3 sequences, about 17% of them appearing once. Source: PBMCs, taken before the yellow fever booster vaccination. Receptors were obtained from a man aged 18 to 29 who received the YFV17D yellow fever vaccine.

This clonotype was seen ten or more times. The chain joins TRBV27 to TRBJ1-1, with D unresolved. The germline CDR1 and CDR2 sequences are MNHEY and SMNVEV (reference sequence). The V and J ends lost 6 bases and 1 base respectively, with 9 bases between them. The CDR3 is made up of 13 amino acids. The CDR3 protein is CASSLSRNTEAFF. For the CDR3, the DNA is TGTGCCAGCAGCTTGAGCCGGAACACTGAAGCTTTCTTT.

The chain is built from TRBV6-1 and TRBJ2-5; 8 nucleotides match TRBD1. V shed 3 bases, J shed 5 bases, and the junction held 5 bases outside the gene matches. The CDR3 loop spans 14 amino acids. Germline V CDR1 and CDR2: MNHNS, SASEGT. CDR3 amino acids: CASSEADRGETQYF. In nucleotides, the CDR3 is TGTGCCAGCAGTGAGGCCGACAGGGGTGAGACCCAGTACTTC.

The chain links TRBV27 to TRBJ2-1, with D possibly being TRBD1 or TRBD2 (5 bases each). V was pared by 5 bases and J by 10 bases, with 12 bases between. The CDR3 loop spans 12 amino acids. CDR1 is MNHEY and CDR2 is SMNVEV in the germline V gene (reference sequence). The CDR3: CASSGTAWEQFF. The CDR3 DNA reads TGTGCCAGCAGTGGGACCGCCTGGGAGCAGTTCTTC.

CDR3 protein: CASSLDPGGLGTEAFF. Here the CDR3 DNA reads TGCGCCAGCAGCTTGGATCCGGGGGGCTTGGGCACTGAAGCTTTCTTT. The chain employs TRBV5-1 and TRBJ1-1, with a tentative D call TRBD1 (6 bases). Germline lookup yields CDR1 SGHRS and CDR2 YFSETQ. V was cut by 0 bases and J by 4 bases, with 16 bases left in between. The CDR3 runs 16 residues. Based on the CDR3 plus reference TRBV5-1 and TRBJ1-1, the full variable domain is KAGVTQTPRYLIKTRGQQVTLSCSPISGHRSVSWYQQTPGQGLQFLFEYFSETQRNKGNFPGRFSGRQFSNSRSEMNVSTLELGDSALYLCASSLDPGGLGTEAFFGQGTRLTVV.

CDR3: CASSLAGFRGGYGYTF. The DNA for the CDR3 is TGTGCCAGCAGCTTAGCGGGATTCAGGGGAGGCTATGGCTACACCTTC. This chain links TRBV7-9 with TRBJ1-2; maybe TRBD1 (6 bases). Trimming left V 0 bases short and J 4 bases short, with 15 bases between. The CDR3 is 16 residues long. Germline CDR1 reads SEHNR; CDR2 reads FQNEAQ (reference sequence).

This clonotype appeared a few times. The CDR3 is CASSGQGGQYGYTF. CDR3 bases: TGTGCCAGCAGTGGACAGGGAGGACAGTATGGCTACACCTTC. The V and J genes are TRBV6-5 and TRBJ1-2; TRBD1 agrees at 8 bases. CDR1 MNHEY and CDR2 SVGAGI come from the germline V gene. Trimming cost V 5 bases and J 5 bases; bases outside gene matches: 7. The CDR3 is 14 amino acids.

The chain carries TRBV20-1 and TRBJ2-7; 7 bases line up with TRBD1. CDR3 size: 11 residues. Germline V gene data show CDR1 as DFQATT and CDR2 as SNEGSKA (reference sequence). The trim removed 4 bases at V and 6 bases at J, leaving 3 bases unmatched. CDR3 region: CSANRGGEQYV. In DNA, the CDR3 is TGCAGTGCTAACAGGGGCGGCGAGCAGTACGTC.

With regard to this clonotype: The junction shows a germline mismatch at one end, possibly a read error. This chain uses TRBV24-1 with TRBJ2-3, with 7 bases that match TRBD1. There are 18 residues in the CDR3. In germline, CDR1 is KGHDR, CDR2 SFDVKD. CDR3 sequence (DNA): TGTGCCACCGGTGATAACAGGGGTCTACCCAAGGGCACAGATACGCAGTATTTT. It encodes CATGDNRGLPKGTDTQYF.

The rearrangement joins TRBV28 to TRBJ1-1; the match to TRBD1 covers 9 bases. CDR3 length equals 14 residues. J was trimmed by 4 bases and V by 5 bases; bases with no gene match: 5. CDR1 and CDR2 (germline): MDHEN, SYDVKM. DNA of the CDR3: TGTGCCAGCAGTACTACGACAGGGGGCACTGAAGCTTTCTTT. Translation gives CASSTTTGGTEAFF. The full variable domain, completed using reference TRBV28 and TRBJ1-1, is DVKVTQSSRYLVKRTGEKVFLECVQDMDHENMFWYRQDPGLGLRLIYFSYDVKMKEKGDIPEGYSVSREKKERFSLILESASTNQTSMYLCASSTTTGGTEAFFGQGTRLTVV.